One T cell receptor beta chain is described in this entry. This entry belongs to a study of blood T cell repertoires in COVID-19. Study as a whole: Researchers got acute and convalescent COVID-19 samples from the United States, Italy and Spain. PBMCs, B-cell-depleted T cells, or T cells were the source of the cDNA or gDNA that made up the material.

The CDR3 has 14 amino acids. V gave up 6 bases and J gave up 0 bases, with 8 bases separating them. Germline loops: CDR1 MGHDK, CDR2 SYGVNS. In the study's own analysis: For nucleated cells, counts were estimated from reference gene primer amplification. Measured with immunoSEQ multiplex PCR; TCRdb has only the in-frame clones, and not every one. The DNA gave D and trimming, while V, J and clone size come from that table. The table records more than 40,000 clones, around 85% of them present only once. This sequence joins TRBV25-1 and TRBJ2-2, with D tentatively TRBD2 (5 bases). The TCR was taken from a human donor in a cohort sampled during active COVID-19. The donor label of this sample is uncertain. The sample was peripheral blood. In nucleotides, the CDR3 is TGTGCCAGCAGAGACGGGACGAACACCGGGGAGCTGTTTTTT. It yields the protein CASRDGTNTGELFF. The entire variable domain, with the rest obtained from reference TRBV25-1 and TRBJ2-2, is as follows: EADIYQTPRYLVIGTGKKITLECSQTMGHDKMYWYQQDPGMELHLIHYSYGVNSTEKGDLSSESTVSRIRTEHFPLTLESARPSHTSQYLCASRDGTNTGELFFGEGSRLTVL.